The 15 T cell receptor beta chains presented below share a single source sample, sequenced in a study of HIV-infected patients and healthy controls. All unsorted peripheral T cells were captured because whole blood was used without fractionation. Alpha and beta constant-region primers primed reverse transcription of around 500 ng RNA. Alpha and beta chain libraries were made separately by chain-specific third strand synthesis with multiplexing indices. In TCRdb, the 5' RACE reads were re-called with MiXCR into one record per CDR3 protein. The sample consists of several thousand distinct CDR3 sequences, roughly 11% of them appearing once. The material sequenced was blood, taken before antiretroviral therapy. Every receptor here comes from an adult with HIV infection.

This clonotype counts as medium-sized (0.01 to 0.1%). V gene TRBV28 combines with J gene TRBJ1-5; tentatively, D is TRBD1 (5 bases). The CDR3 is 13 residues long. The V and J ends lost 5 bases and 3 bases respectively, with 8 bases between them. Germline V CDR1 and CDR2: MDHEN, SYDVKM. The CDR3 DNA reads as TGTGCCAGCAGTAAGGACAACAATCAGCCCCAGCATTTT. Protein product: CASSKDNNQPQHF.

Judged by abundance, this clonotype is medium-sized. This chain joins TRBV28 and TRBJ2-3; 7 bases agree with TRBD2. From germline, CDR1 is MDHEN and CDR2 SYDVKM. The CDR3 totals 17 residues. V dropped 5 bases and J dropped 4; count of bases not matched to a gene: 15. The CDR3 DNA reads as TGTGCCAGCAGTCCCCCTTCCTGGCGGGAGTTCTCAGATACGCAGTATTTT. Its protein is CASSPPSWREFSDTQYF.

This clonotype is medium-sized. V and J are TRBV29-1 and TRBJ2-3; D gene unclear. CDR3 length equals 12 residues. V was pared by 6 bases and J by 2 bases, with 9 bases between. Germline V gives CDR1 SQVTM, CDR2 ANQGSEA. The CDR3 here is CSVILLTDTQYF. The CDR3 nucleotides read TGCAGCGTCATACTTCTCACAGATACGCAGTATTTT.

Many counts were recorded for this clonotype. This chain uses TRBV27 with TRBJ1-4; a weak D match, TRBD1 (5 bases). The CDR3 consists of 13 residues. Trimming cost V 3 bases and J 6 bases, with 8 bases left between them. Germline CDR1 MNHEY, CDR2 SMNVEV (reference sequence). The CDR3 region is CASSFQGYEKLFF. The CDR3 coding sequence is TGTGCCAGCAGTTTCCAGGGCTATGAAAAACTGTTTTTT.

This clonotype was observed a few times. This chain connects TRBV29-1 to TRBJ2-1, with D possibly matching TRBD1 (6 bases). The CDR3 contains 15 residues. CDR1 and CDR2 from the germline V gene are SQVTM and ANQGSEA. Trimming pared 2 bases from V and 4 bases from J, leaving 15 bases between. This CDR3 reads CSVEPAQGVYNEQFF. CDR3 coding DNA: TGCAGCGTTGAACCCGCACAGGGAGTTTACAATGAGCAGTTCTTC.

The genes are TRBV19 and TRBJ1-5; no definite D call. The CDR3 extends over 15 amino acids. V lost 8 bases, J lost 0 bases, and 14 bases lay in between. Per the germline V gene, CDR1 is LNHDA and CDR2 is SQIVND (reference sequence). The CDR3 sequence: CASRSQVNSNQPQHF. CDR3 DNA sequence: TGTGCCAGTCGGAGTCAGGTGAATAGCAATCAGCCCCAGCATTTT.

This clonotype was counted many times. The rearrangement links TRBV18 to TRBJ1-1; tentative D call: TRBD1 (6 bases). Between the trimmed V and J ends, which lost 8 bases and 2 bases, there was a span of 12 bases. CDR1 KGHSH and CDR2 LQKENI come from the germline V gene. CDR3 size: 13 residues. The CDR3 spells CASHRTANTEAFF. The CDR3, as DNA: TGTGCCAGCCACCGGACAGCCAACACTGAAGCTTTCTTT.

This clonotype was picked up many times. The rearrangement uses TRBV6-5 and TRBJ1-2; D is unresolved. The CDR3 loop spans 17 amino acids. Germline assignment: CDR1 MNHEY and CDR2 SVGAGI. Trimming cost V 2 bases and J 4 bases, with 20 bases left between them. CDR3 nucleotides: TGTGCCAGCAGTTACACGGGTCCCGGGTCCCAACTCTATGGCTACACCTTC. It yields the protein CASSYTGPGSQLYGYTF.

The V gene is TRBV10-3, the J gene TRBJ1-1, with D unresolved. The V end lost 11 bases, the J end lost 1 base, and 11 bases lay between the germline ends. In germline, CDR1 is ENHRY, CDR2 SYGVKD. The CDR3 covers 12 residues. The CDR3: CASSEGNTEAFF. Here the CDR3 DNA reads TGTGCCTCCTCTGAAGGGAACACTGAAGCTTTCTTT.

This clonotype was observed a handful of times. The V and J genes are TRBV27 and TRBJ2-7; 10 bases are a match to TRBD2. V was pared by 5 bases and J by 6 bases, with 4 bases of the junction left unmatched. The CDR3 is made up of 13 amino acids. CDR1 and CDR2 (germline): MNHEY, SMNVEV (reference sequence). Here the CDR3 DNA reads TGTGCCAGCAGTAGCGGGAGGGGTACCGAGCAGTACTTC. This translates into CASSSGRGTEQYF.

V usage is TRBV6-6 and J usage is TRBJ2-7, with unresolved D. The CDR3 sequence is 11 residues long. Trimming stripped 0 bases from V and 5 bases from J, with 2 bases between. Germline assignment: CDR1 MNHNY and CDR2 SVGAGI (reference sequence). The CDR3 bases are TGTGCCAGCAGTTACTCGGACGAGCAGTACTTC. Amino acid sequence: CASSYSDEQYF.

This clonotype was recorded many times. In nucleotides, the CDR3 is TGTGCCAGCAGCCAAGATCTGGGGGGCACTGAAGCTTTCTTT. It is translated as CASSQDLGGTEAFF. J is TRBJ1-1 and V is TRBV14; possibly TRBD1 for D (5 bases). CDR1 and CDR2 (germline): SGHDN, FVKESK. This CDR3 contains 14 residues. The ends were cut back, 0 bases at V and 4 bases at J, with 9 bases in the middle.

By sample fraction, this clonotype is medium-sized. V gene TRBV20-1 combines with J gene TRBJ2-5; maybe TRBD2 (6 bases). This CDR3 contains 14 residues. The V gene's germline CDR1 is DFQATT and CDR2 SNEGSKA (reference sequence). V lost 1 base, J lost 2 bases, and 11 bases lay in between. CDR3 DNA sequence: TGCAGTGCTAGAGTCTGGCTAGCGCAAGAGACCCAGTACTTC. Translated, it gives CSARVWLAQETQYF.

This clonotype was observed a handful of times. V is TRBV19 and J is TRBJ2-5; D is ambiguous. From germline, CDR1 is LNHDA and CDR2 SQIVND (reference sequence). Trimming pared 7 bases from V and 4 bases from J, leaving 13 bases between. The CDR3 spans 13 residues. Here the CDR3 DNA reads TGTGCCAGTAATAAAGCGAGAGGAGAGACCCAGTACTTC. Its translation is CASNKARGETQYF.

This clonotype has just a few counts. The chain combines TRBV6-1 with TRBJ1-2; D gene uncertain. Germline CDR1 MNHNS, CDR2 SASEGT. V shed 3 bases and J shed 2 bases, with 4 bases lying between them. The CDR3 has 12 residues. In DNA form, the CDR3 reads TGTGCCAGCAGTGAGGGCAACTATGGCTACACCTTC. Encoded protein: CASSEGNYGYTF.